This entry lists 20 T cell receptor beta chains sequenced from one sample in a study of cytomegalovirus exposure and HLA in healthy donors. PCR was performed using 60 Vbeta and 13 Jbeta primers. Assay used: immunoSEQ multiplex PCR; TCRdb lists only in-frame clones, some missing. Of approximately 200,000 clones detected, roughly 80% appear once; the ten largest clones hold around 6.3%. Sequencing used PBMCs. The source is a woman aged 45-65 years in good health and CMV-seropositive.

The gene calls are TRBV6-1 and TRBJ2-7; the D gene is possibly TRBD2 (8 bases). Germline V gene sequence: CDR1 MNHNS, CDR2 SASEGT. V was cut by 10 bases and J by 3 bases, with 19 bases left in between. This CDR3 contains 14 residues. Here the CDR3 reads CATYRGLGGYEQYF. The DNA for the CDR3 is TGTGCCACCTACAGGGGACTAGGAGGCTACGAGCAGTACTTC.

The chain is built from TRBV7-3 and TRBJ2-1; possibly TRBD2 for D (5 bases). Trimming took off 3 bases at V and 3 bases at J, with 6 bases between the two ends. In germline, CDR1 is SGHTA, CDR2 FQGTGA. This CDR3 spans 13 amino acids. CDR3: CASSLGSYNEQFF. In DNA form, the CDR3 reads TGTGCCAGCAGCTTGGGGAGCTACAATGAGCAGTTCTTC.

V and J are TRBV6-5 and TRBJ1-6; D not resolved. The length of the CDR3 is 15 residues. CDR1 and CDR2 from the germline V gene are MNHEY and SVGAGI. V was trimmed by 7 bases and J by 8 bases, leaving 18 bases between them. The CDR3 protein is CASNTLEQEDSPLHF. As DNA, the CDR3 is TGTGCCAGCAATACCCTCGAGCAGGAAGATTCACCCCTCCACTTT.

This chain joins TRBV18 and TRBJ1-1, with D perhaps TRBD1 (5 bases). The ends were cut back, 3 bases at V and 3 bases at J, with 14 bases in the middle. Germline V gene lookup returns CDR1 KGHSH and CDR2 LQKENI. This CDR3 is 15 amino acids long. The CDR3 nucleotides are TGTGCCAGCTCACCTCTGGACGGAGGGGACACTGAAGCTTTCTTT. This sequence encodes CASSPLDGGDTEAFF.

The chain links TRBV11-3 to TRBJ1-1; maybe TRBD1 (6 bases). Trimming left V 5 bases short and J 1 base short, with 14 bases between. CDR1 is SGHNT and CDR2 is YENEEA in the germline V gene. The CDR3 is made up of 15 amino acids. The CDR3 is CASSRTGGGNTEAFF. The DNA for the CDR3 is TGTGCCAGCAGCCGCACGGGAGGGGGGAACACTGAAGCTTTCTTT.

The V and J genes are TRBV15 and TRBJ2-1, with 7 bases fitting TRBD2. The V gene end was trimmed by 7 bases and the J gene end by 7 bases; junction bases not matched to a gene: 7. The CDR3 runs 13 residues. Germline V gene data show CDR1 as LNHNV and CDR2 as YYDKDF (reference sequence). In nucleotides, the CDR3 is TGTGCCACCACGAGGGAGGGCCGTAATGAGCAGTTCTTC. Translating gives CATTREGRNEQFF.

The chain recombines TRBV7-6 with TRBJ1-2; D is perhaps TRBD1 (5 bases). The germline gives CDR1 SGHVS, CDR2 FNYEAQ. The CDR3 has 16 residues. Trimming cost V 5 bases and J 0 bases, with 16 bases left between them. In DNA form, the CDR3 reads TGTGCCAGCAGCCCCCGGTCGACAGAAGCTAACTATGGCTACACCTTC. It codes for CASSPRSTEANYGYTF.

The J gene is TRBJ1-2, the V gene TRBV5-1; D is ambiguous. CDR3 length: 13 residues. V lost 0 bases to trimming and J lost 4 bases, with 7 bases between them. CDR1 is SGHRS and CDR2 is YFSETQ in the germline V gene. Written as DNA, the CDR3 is TGCGCCAGCAGCTTGGCCGGGATCTATGGCTACACCTTC. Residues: CASSLAGIYGYTF.

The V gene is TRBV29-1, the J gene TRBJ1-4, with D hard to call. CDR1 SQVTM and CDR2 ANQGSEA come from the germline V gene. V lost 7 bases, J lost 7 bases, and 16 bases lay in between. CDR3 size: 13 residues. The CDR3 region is CSAPAHGSEKLFF. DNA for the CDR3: TGCAGCGCTCCGGCCCACGGGAGTGAAAAACTGTTTTTT.

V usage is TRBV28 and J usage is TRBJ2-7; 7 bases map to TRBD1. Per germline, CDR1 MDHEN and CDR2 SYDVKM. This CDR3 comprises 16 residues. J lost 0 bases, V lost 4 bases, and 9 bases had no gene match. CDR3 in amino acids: CASSSQGQANSYEQYF. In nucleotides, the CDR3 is TGTGCCAGCAGTTCTCAAGGACAGGCTAACTCCTACGAGCAGTACTTC.

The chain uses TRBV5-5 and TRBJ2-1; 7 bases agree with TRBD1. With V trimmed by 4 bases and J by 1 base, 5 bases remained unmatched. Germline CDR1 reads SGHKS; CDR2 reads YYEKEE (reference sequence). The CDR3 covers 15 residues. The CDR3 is CASSKGQPSYNEQFF. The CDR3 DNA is TGTGCCAGCAGCAAGGGACAGCCTTCCTACAATGAGCAGTTCTTC.

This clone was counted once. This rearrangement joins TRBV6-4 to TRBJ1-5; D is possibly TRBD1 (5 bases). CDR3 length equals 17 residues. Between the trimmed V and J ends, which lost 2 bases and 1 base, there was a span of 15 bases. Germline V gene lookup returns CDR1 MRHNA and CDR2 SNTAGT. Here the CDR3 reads CASSDPRGAESNQPQHF. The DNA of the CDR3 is TGTGCCAGCAGTGACCCAAGGGGCGCGGAGAGCAATCAGCCCCAGCATTTT.

CDR3 in DNA: TGTGCCAGCAGCTTTATGTCCGGCGGTAAGGAAAAACTGTTTTTT. Translating gives CASSFMSGGKEKLFF. V gene TRBV5-6 combines with J gene TRBJ1-4; D is unclear. Germline V gives CDR1 SGHDT, CDR2 YYEEEE. V dropped 2 bases and J dropped 8 bases, with 16 bases sitting between them. This CDR3 has 15 amino acids.

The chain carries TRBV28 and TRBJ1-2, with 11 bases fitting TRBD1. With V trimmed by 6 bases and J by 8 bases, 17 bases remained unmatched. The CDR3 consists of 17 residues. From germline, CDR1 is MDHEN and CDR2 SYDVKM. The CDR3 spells CASSRGGGDRGGPGYTF. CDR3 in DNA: TGTGCCAGCAGCCGTGGGGGTGGGGACAGGGGGGGACCGGGCTACACCTTC.

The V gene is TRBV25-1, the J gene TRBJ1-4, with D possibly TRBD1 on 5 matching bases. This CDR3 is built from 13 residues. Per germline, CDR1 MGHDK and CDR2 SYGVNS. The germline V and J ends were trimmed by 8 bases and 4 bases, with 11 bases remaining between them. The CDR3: CASAGLFNEKLFF. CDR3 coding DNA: TGTGCCAGCGCGGGACTTTTTAATGAAAAACTGTTTTTT.

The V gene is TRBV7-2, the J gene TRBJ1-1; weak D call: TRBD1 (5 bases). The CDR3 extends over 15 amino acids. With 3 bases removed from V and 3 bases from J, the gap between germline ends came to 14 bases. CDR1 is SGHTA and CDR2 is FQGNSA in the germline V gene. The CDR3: CASSFNWGGDTEAFF. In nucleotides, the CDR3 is TGTGCCAGCAGCTTCAACTGGGGCGGAGACACTGAAGCTTTCTTT.

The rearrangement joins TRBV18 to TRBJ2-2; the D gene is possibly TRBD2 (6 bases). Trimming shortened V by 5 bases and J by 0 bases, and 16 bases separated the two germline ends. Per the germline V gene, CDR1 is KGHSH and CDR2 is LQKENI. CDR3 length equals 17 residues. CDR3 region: CASSGGTARPNTGELFF. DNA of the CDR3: TGTGCCAGCTCAGGCGGGACTGCAAGACCGAACACCGGGGAGCTGTTTTTT.

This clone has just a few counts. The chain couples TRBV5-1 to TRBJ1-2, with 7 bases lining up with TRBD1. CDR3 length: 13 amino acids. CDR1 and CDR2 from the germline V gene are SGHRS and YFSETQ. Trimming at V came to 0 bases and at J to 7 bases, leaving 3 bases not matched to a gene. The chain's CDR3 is CASSLEGASGYTF. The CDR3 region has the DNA TGCGCCAGCAGCTTGGAGGGGGCGAGTGGCTACACCTTC.

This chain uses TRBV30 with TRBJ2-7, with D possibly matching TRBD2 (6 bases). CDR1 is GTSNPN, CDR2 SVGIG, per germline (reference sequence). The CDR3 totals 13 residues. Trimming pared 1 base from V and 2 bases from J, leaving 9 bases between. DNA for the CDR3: TGTGCCTGGAGTGGGGGGGAAACCTACGAGCAGTACTTC. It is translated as CAWSGGETYEQYF.

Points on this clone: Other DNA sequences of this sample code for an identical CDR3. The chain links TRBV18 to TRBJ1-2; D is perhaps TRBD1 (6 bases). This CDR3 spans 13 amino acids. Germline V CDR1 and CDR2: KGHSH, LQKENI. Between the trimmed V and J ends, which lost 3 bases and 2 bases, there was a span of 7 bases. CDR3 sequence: CASSPGTNYGYTF. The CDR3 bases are TGTGCCAGCTCACCCGGGACAAACTATGGCTACACCTTC.